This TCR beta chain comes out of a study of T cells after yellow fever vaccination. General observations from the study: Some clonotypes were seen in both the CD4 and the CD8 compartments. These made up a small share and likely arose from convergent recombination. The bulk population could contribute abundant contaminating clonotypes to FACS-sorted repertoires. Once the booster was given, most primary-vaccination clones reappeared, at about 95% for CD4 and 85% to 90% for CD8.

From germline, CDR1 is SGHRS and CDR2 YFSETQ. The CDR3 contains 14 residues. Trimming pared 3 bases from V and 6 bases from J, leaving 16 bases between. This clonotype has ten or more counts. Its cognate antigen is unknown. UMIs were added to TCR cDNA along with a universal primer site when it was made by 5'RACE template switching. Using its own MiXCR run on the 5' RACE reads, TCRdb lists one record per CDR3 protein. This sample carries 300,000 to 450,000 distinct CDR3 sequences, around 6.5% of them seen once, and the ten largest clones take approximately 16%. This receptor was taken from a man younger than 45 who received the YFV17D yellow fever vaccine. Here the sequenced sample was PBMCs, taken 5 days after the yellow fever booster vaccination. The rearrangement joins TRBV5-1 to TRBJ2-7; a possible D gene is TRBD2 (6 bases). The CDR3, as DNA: TGCGCCAGCAGCTACGACGGGAGTCTCCGCGAGCAGTACTTC. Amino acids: CASSYDGSLREQYF.